This T cell receptor (beta chain) was recovered during a study of patients and donors after allogeneic stem cell transplantation. MiXCR, run by TCRdb on the RT-PCR reads, gives a single entry per CDR3 protein. This table has hundreds of thousands of distinct CDR3 sequences, more than 15% appearing once. Trimming removed 3 bases from V and 9 bases from J, with 8 bases in between. The germline V gene encodes CDR1 MGHDK and CDR2 SYGVNS. This CDR3 is 11 amino acids long. J is TRBJ1-1 and V is TRBV25-1; D is perhaps TRBD1 (5 bases). Sample: blood, either unsorted or a sorted T cell fraction (not recorded which). The receptor comes from a human donor who was either an allogeneic HSCT recipient or a stem cell or donor lymphocyte infusion donor (not recorded which). It is not recorded whose cells these are; they may come from a transplant donor. The CDR3 reads CASSDREKAFF. CDR3 in DNA: TGTGCCAGCAGTGACAGGGAGAAAGCTTTCTTT.